These 10 T cell receptor beta chains were all obtained from the same sample, sequenced in a study of CD8 T cells in ankylosing spondylitis. MiXCR, applied by TCRdb to the 5' RACE reads, yields one record per CDR3 protein. The data contain 200,000 to 250,000 distinct CDR3 sequences, more than 25% of them singletons. The sample was blood, either unsorted or a sorted T cell fraction (not recorded which). These receptors originate from a male donor with ankylosing spondylitis or in good health (not recorded which).

This clonotype was observed a handful of times. V gene TRBV29-1 combines with J gene TRBJ2-7; D gene ambiguous. The germline V and J ends were trimmed by 2 bases and 1 base, with 6 bases remaining between them. Germline assignment: CDR1 SQVTM and CDR2 ANQGSEA. The CDR3 extends over 12 amino acids. CDR3 sequence reads: CSVETRSYEQYF. The CDR3 DNA is TGCAGCGTTGAAACCCGGTCCTACGAGCAGTACTTC.

This clonotype was counted between two and nine times. Here the CDR3 reads CSARALPGLAGGPDEQFF. CDR3 DNA: TGCAGTGCTAGAGCTCTTCCGGGACTAGCGGGAGGGCCGGATGAGCAGTTCTTC. V gene TRBV20-1 combines with J gene TRBJ2-1; TRBD2 aligns across 16 bases. The J segment lost 8 bases and the V segment lost 1 base, leaving 11 bases of the junction unmatched. The CDR3 is made up of 18 amino acids. CDR1 DFQATT and CDR2 SNEGSKA come from the germline V gene (reference sequence).

This clonotype was counted only a few times. The chain has TRBV5-6 and TRBJ2-7, with TRBD2 matching 8 bases. V shed 2 bases, J shed 5 bases, and the junction held 6 bases outside the gene matches. This CDR3 has 14 amino acids. CDR1 and CDR2 from the germline V gene are SGHDT and YYEEEE. CDR3 protein: CASSLSGRSNEQYF. The CDR3 DNA reads as TGTGCCAGCAGCTTAAGCGGGAGAAGCAACGAGCAGTACTTC.

The CDR3 here is CASSPQGGTSGRLNEQFF. The CDR3 DNA sequence: TGCGCCAGCAGCCCCCAAGGAGGGACTAGCGGGAGACTCAATGAGCAGTTCTTC. V usage is TRBV4-1 and J usage is TRBJ2-1, with 14 bases lining up with TRBD2. V shed 4 bases and J 6 bases; nucleotides not matched to a gene: 11. Per germline, CDR1 MGHRA and CDR2 YSYEKL. The CDR3 length is 18 residues.

This clonotype was seen repeatedly, ten times or more. The rearrangement uses TRBV5-1 and TRBJ2-2, with 7 bases aligning to TRBD1. With 0 bases clipped from V and 3 bases from J, the junction kept 2 bases outside the gene matches. Germline CDR1 SGHRS, CDR2 YFSETQ. CDR3 length: 15 amino acids. The CDR3 loop reads CASSLGGQYTGELFF. The CDR3 DNA is TGCGCCAGCAGCTTGGGGGGACAGTACACCGGGGAGCTGTTTTTT.

This clonotype was detected ten times or more. The chain has TRBV10-3 and TRBJ2-3; no firm D call. The CDR3 sequence is 15 residues long. In germline, CDR1 is ENHRY, CDR2 SYGVKD. V dropped 2 bases and J dropped 0 bases, with 9 bases sitting between them. In nucleotides, the CDR3 is TGTGCCATCAGTGAGGGTGATACTAGCACAGATACGCAGTATTTT. This translates into CAISEGDTSTDTQYF.

This clonotype was seen many times. The genes are TRBV3-1 and TRBJ2-3; 7 bases agree with TRBD1. The germline gives CDR1 LGHDT, CDR2 YNNKEL (reference sequence). This CDR3 has 14 amino acids. V lost 4 bases, J lost 3 bases, and 4 bases stayed unmatched. This chain's CDR3 is CASSLGTVTDTQYF. DNA for the CDR3: TGTGCCAGCAGCCTCGGGACAGTTACAGATACGCAGTATTTT.

This clonotype was recorded a few times. The chain carries TRBV18 and TRBJ2-1; 10 bases match TRBD2. V was clipped by 2 bases and J by 3 bases; unmatched bases: 7. Germline V CDR1 and CDR2: KGHSH, LQKENI. The CDR3 is 17 residues long. CDR3 amino acids: CASSPVVAGGSYNEQFF. DNA of the CDR3: TGTGCCAGCTCACCAGTGGTAGCGGGAGGCAGCTACAATGAGCAGTTCTTC.

This clonotype was picked up many times. The chain joins TRBV20-1 to TRBJ2-1; D is ambiguous. V was shortened by 5 bases and J by 15 bases, with 8 bases between the two germline ends. Germline CDR1 is DFQATT and CDR2 is SNEGSKA (reference sequence). The CDR3 contains 8 residues. CDR3 coding DNA: TGCAGTGCTCCTCTGGGGTTCTTC. Translated: CSAPLGFF.

CDR3 region: CASSFLGGLSYNEQFF. The CDR3 DNA reads TGTGCCAGCAGTTTTCTAGGCGGACTTTCCTACAATGAGCAGTTCTTC. The V gene is TRBV12-3 or TRBV12-4, the J gene TRBJ2-1, with D possibly matching TRBD2 (5 bases). This CDR3 contains 16 residues. The ends were cut back, 3 bases at V and 1 base at J, with 13 bases in the middle.